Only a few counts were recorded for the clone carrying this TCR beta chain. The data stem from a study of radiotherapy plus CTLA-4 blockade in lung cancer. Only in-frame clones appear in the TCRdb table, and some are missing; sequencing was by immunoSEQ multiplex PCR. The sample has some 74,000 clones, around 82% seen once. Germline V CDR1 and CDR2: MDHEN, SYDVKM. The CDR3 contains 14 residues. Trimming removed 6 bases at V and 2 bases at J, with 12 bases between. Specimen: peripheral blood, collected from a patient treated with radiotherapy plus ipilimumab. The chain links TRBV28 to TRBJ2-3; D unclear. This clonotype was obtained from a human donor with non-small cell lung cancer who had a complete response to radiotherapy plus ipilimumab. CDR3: CASSLLGLTDTQYF. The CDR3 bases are TGTGCCAGCAGCCTCCTCGGCCTCACAGATACGCAGTATTTT.